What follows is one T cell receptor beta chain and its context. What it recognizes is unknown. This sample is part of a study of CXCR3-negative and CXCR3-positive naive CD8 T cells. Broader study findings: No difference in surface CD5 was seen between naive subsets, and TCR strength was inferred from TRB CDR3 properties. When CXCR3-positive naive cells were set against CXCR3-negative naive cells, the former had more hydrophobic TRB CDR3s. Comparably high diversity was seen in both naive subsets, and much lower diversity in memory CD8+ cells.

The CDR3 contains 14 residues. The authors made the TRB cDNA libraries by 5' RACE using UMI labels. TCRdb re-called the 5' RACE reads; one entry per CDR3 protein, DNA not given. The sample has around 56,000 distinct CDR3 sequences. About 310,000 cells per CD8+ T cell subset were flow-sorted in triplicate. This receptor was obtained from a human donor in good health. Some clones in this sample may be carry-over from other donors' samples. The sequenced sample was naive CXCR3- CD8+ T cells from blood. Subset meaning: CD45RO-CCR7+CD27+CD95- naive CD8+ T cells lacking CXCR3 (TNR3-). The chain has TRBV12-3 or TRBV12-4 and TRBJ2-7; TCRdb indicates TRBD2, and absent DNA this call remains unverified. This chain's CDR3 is CASSSMVTTLEQYF.